This T cell receptor (beta chain) was found in a study of blood T cell repertoires in COVID-19. Across the whole study: From T cells, B-cell-depleted T cells, or PBMCs came the material, which was cDNA or gDNA.

Under the authors' procedure: Using reference gene primer amplification, nucleated cell counts were estimated. The assay was immunoSEQ multiplex PCR, and TCRdb's table has in-frame clones only and misses some. The V and J calls and the clone size are those of that table, but D and trimming were determined from the DNA. The sample lists about 170,000 clones, 70% to 90% occurring once. Trimming at V came to 1 base and at J to 10 bases, leaving 4 bases not matched to a gene. Per germline, CDR1 LNHDA and CDR2 SQIVND (reference sequence). The CDR3 is made up of 13 amino acids. The count of this clone is one.

Sequencing input: peripheral blood. This chain links TRBV19 with TRBJ2-1; 7 positions match TRBD1. The sequence was collected from a woman in her fifties or sixties with COVID-19, enrolled during active disease. CDR3 loop: CASSIAGGEEQFF. Here the CDR3 DNA reads TGTGCCAGTAGTATAGCAGGGGGAGAGGAGCAGTTCTTC.